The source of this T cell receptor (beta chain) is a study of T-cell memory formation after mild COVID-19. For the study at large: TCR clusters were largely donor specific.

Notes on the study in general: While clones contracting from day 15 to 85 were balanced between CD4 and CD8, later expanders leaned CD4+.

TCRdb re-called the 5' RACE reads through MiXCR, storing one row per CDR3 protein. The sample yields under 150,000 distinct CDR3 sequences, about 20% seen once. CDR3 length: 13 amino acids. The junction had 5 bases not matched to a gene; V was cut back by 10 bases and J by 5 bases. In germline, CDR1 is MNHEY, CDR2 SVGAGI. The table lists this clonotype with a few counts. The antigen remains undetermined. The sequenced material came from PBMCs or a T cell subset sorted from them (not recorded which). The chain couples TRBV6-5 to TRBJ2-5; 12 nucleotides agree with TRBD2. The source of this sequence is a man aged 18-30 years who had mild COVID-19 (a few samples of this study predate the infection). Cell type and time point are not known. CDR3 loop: CATLAGGRETQYF. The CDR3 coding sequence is TGTGCCACCCTAGCGGGGGGGCGGGAGACCCAGTACTTC.